This T cell receptor beta chain was recorded in a study of blood T cell repertoires in COVID-19. Enrolled during active infection, Seattle patients were then followed longitudinally. Under the authors' procedure: The authors estimated nucleated cell counts from reference gene primer amplification. Clones were sequenced by immunoSEQ multiplex PCR, and TCRdb holds only the in-frame ones, with some missing. D and trimming come from the DNA, and the V and J calls and clone size come from that table. The table records 250,000 to 350,000 clones, around 82% of them present only once. The CDR3 totals 15 residues. J gave up 3 bases and V 6 bases, and 7 bases lay outside the gene matches. CDR1 and CDR2 (germline): LNHDA, SQIVND (reference sequence).

The gene calls are TRBV19 and TRBJ2-7; 11 bases are shared with TRBD2. The TCR sequence derives from a human donor with COVID-19, enrolled during active disease. The donor label of this sample is uncertain. Sequencing used peripheral blood. CDR3 region: CASSLGTSGSYEQYF. For the CDR3, the DNA is TGTGCCAGTAGCCTAGGGACTAGCGGAAGCTACGAGCAGTACTTC.